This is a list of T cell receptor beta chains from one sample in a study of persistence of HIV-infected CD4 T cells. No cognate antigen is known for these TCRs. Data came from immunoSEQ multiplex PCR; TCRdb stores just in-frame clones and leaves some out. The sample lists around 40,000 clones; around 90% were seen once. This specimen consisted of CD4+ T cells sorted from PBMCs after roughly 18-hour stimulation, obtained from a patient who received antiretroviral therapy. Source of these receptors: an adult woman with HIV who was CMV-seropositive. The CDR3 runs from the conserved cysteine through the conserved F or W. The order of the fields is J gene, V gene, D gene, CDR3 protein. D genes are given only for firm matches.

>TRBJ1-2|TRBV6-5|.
CASSPQGVEDYGYTF
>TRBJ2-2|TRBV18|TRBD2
CASSPRGANTGELFF
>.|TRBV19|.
CASSSEGPGATYEQYF
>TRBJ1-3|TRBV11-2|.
CASSQTGPSGNTIYF
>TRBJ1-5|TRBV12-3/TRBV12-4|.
CASRRYSNQPQHF
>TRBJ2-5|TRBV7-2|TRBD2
CASSFLGLAVPQETQYF
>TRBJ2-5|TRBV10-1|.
CASSDMRGETQYF
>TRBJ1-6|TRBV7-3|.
CASSLESVHSPLHF
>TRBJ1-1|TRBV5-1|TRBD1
CASSLTGQQETEAFF
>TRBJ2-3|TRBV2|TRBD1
CASSQGASDTQYF
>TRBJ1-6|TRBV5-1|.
CASSLGQDNSPLHF
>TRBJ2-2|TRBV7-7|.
CASSLDGAGELFF
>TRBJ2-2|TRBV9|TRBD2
CASSVGPSGVNTGELFF
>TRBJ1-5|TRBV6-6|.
CASREGVSNQPQHF
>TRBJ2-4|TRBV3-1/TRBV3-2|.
CASSQGRDFKIAKNIQYF
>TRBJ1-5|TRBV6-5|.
CATEVVSNQPQHF